Listed below are T cell receptor beta chains from one sample, sequenced in a study of cytomegalovirus exposure and HLA in healthy donors. TCRdb's table, derived via immunoSEQ multiplex PCR, lists solely in-frame clones and lacks some. The sample lists tens of thousands of clones; about two thirds were seen once. Sequences were obtained from PBMCs. The receptors were gathered from a woman aged 50 to 65 in good health and CMV-seropositive. Each CDR3 is given with its conserved first and last residue. Fields, in order: D gene, J gene, V gene, clone size, CDR3 DNA, CDR3 protein. A D gene is named only where the DNA matches it firmly. A clone size is listed for some rows: how often the clone was seen (once, few, many), or a class if it is expanded.

D: TRBD2
J: TRBJ2-7
V: TRBV5-1
size: .
DNA: TGCGCCAGCAGCTTGACTAGCGGGAGTACGCAGTACTTC
CDR3: CASSLTSGSTQYF

D: .
J: TRBJ1-1
V: TRBV19
size: .
DNA: TGTGCCAGTCTTCCCGGGCAGGGTTGGAACACTGAAGCTTTCTTT
CDR3: CASLPGQGWNTEAFF

D: .
J: TRBJ2-3
V: TRBV7-8
size: .
DNA: TGTGCCAGCAGTTTCTCCGAGGCAGACACAGATACGCAGTATTTT
CDR3: CASSFSEADTDTQYF

D: TRBD1
J: TRBJ1-3
V: TRBV30
size: .
DNA: TGTGCCTGGAGGATGACAGGGAGCAACACCATATATTTT
CDR3: CAWRMTGSNTIYF

D: .
J: TRBJ1-1
V: TRBV7-3
size: medium-sized
DNA: TGTGCCAGCAGCTGGACTGCTAACACTGAAGCTTTCTTT
CDR3: CASSWTANTEAFF

D: .
J: TRBJ2-3
V: TRBV27
size: .
DNA: TGTGCCTCGGGCGGGCGGCGCACAGATACGCAGTATTTT
CDR3: CASGGRRTDTQYF

D: .
J: TRBJ2-5
V: TRBV5-3
size: .
DNA: TGTGCCAGAAGCTCCCTATTCTGCGAGACCCAGTACTTC
CDR3: CARSSLFCETQYF

D: .
J: TRBJ1-2
V: TRBV5-1
size: .
DNA: TGCGCCAGCAGGGACCGACAGAGAGATGGCTACACCTTC
CDR3: CASRDRQRDGYTF

D: .
J: TRBJ2-3
V: TRBV28
size: .
DNA: TGTGCCAGCAGTTTACCCCAGGAGGTAGTCACAGATACGCAGTATTTT
CDR3: CASSLPQEVVTDTQYF

D: TRBD1
J: TRBJ1-1
V: TRBV27
size: .
DNA: TGTGCCAGCAGTGACAGGGGTCTGAACACTGAAGCTTTCTTT
CDR3: CASSDRGLNTEAFF

D: TRBD2
J: TRBJ2-7
V: TRBV11-2
size: .
DNA: TGTGCCAGCAGCTTAAGGCTAGCGGGCTACGAGCAGTACTTC
CDR3: CASSLRLAGYEQYF

D: .
J: TRBJ1-6
V: TRBV28
size: .
DNA: TGTGCCAGCTCGGGATGGAGCTCCTATAATTCACCCCTCCACTTT
CDR3: CASSGWSSYNSPLHF

D: .
J: TRBJ2-3
V: TRBV5-1
size: few
DNA: TGCGCCAGCAGCTTGGGACCAGCAGGAGATACGCAGTATTTT
CDR3: CASSLGPAGDTQYF

D: TRBD2
J: TRBJ2-7
V: TRBV2
size: .
DNA: TGTGCCAGCAGTGAAGTGGCTAGCGGGAGGTTAGAGCAGTACTTC
CDR3: CASSEVASGRLEQYF

D: .
J: TRBJ2-5
V: TRBV5-4
size: .
DNA: TGTGCCAGCAGCCGTGAGAAGACCCAGTACTTC
CDR3: CASSREKTQYF

D: .
J: TRBJ2-7
V: TRBV10-1
size: .
DNA: TGCGCCAGCAGTGATCGGACTGCCGCCTACGAGCAGTACTTC
CDR3: CASSDRTAAYEQYF

D: TRBD2
J: TRBJ2-1
V: TRBV9
size: .
DNA: TGTGCCAGCAGCGCGCGATCCGACATGGGCGGGAGAATAGACAATGAGCAGTTCTTC
CDR3: CASSARSDMGGRIDNEQFF

D: .
J: TRBJ2-1
V: TRBV13
size: .
DNA: TGTGCCAGCAGCAGGAGGAGGTCGGGGTCCTACAATGAGCAGTTCTTC
CDR3: CASSRRRSGSYNEQFF

D: .
J: TRBJ1-1
V: TRBV19
size: .
DNA: TGTGCCAGTAGTATAGTAGGCTGGACAGAGGGTGTAATGAACACTGAAGCTTTCTTT
CDR3: CASSIVGWTEGVMNTEAFF

D: TRBD1
J: TRBJ1-1
V: TRBV2
size: .
DNA: TGTGCCAGCAGTGAAGGGACAGGTCTCCGCACTGAAGCTTTCTTT
CDR3: CASSEGTGLRTEAFF

D: TRBD1
J: TRBJ1-1
V: TRBV5-5
size: .
DNA: TGTGCCAGCAGCTACACAGGGGGGAACACTGAAGCTTTCTTT
CDR3: CASSYTGGNTEAFF

D: TRBD1
J: TRBJ1-5
V: TRBV7-2
size: once
DNA: TGTGCCAGCAGCTGGGACAGGGGGCAGGGCAATCAGCCCCAGCATTTT
CDR3: CASSWDRGQGNQPQHF

D: .
J: TRBJ2-7
V: TRBV29-1
size: .
DNA: TGCAGCCCCCGATGGGGGGAAAGATCCTACGAGCAGTACTTC
CDR3: CSPRWGERSYEQYF

D: .
J: TRBJ2-7
V: TRBV28
size: .
DNA: TGTGCCACCCACCGACAGTCTCTGAACGAGCAGTACTTC
CDR3: CATHRQSLNEQYF

D: .
J: TRBJ1-2
V: TRBV30
size: .
DNA: TGTGCCTGGAGTGTGGGGGGGGCCTCTGGCTACACCTTC
CDR3: CAWSVGGASGYTF

D: .
J: TRBJ2-2
V: TRBV5-1
size: few
DNA: TGCGCCAGCAGCTTGGTGGCGGGTTCCGGGGAGCTGTTTTTT
CDR3: CASSLVAGSGELFF

D: TRBD1
J: TRBJ1-2
V: TRBV5-6
size: .
DNA: TGTGCCAGCACCAGAGAACAGGGGGATGGCTACACCTTC
CDR3: CASTREQGDGYTF